The 27 T cell receptor beta chains below come from one sample, sequenced in a study of blood T cell repertoires in COVID-19. Sequenced by immunoSEQ multiplex PCR; TCRdb stores in-frame clones only, minus some. The table shows fewer than 150,000 clones, with around 89% occurring only once. Sample: peripheral blood. Receptors originate from a woman in her sixties with COVID-19, enrolled during active disease.

V gene TRBV6-5 combines with J gene TRBJ2-3; TRBD1 might be the D (5 bases). This CDR3 is 13 amino acids long. The V end lost 2 bases, the J end lost 5 bases, and 8 bases lay between the germline ends. Germline V gives CDR1 MNHEY, CDR2 SVGAGI. CDR3 DNA: TGTGCCAGCAGTTACGGAAGGGGAGATACGCAGTATTTT. It yields the protein CASSYGRGDTQYF.

This clone was recorded once. The chain combines TRBV6-6 with TRBJ1-2; no clear D. CDR3 length: 11 amino acids. V lost 6 bases and J 3 bases, leaving 5 bases between the germline ends. In germline, CDR1 is MNHNY, CDR2 SVGAGI (reference sequence). Here the CDR3 reads CASSPDYGYTF. Here the CDR3 DNA reads TGTGCCAGCAGCCCGGACTATGGCTACACCTTC.

The chain combines TRBV30 with TRBJ1-2; D unclear. V lost 3 bases to trimming and J lost 2 bases, with 7 bases between them. Germline lookup yields CDR1 GTSNPN and CDR2 SVGIG (reference sequence). The CDR3 spans 12 residues. CDR3 DNA sequence: TGTGCCTGGAGCGGTACGAACTATGGCTACACCTTC. This codes for CAWSGTNYGYTF.

J is TRBJ2-5 and V is TRBV4-1; tentative D call: TRBD1 (5 bases). V lost 0 bases to trimming and J lost 2 bases, with 13 bases between them. The CDR3 covers 16 residues. From germline, CDR1 is MGHRA and CDR2 YSYEKL. CDR3 protein: CASSQDGADLQETQYF. The CDR3 nucleotides are TGCGCCAGCAGCCAAGATGGGGCAGACTTACAAGAGACCCAGTACTTC.

The chain links TRBV7-2 to TRBJ1-6; D may be TRBD1 (6 bases). V was shortened by 4 bases and J by 10 bases, with 14 bases between the two germline ends. CDR1 is SGHTA and CDR2 is FQGNSA in the germline V gene. This CDR3 spans 14 amino acids. Here the CDR3 DNA reads TGTGCCAGCAGCTCAGACAGGTTCGCATCACCCCTCCACTTT. It codes for CASSSDRFASPLHF.

This clone showed up just once. The chain links TRBV7-3 to TRBJ2-3, with D perhaps TRBD2 (6 bases). The CDR3 loop spans 15 amino acids. The V end was cut by 2 bases, the J end by 1 base, with 10 bases between. Germline values: CDR1 SGHTA, CDR2 FQGTGA. This CDR3 reads CASSLGGQGTDTQYF. The CDR3 DNA is TGTGCCAGCAGCTTAGGAGGGCAGGGCACAGATACGCAGTATTTT.

The J gene is TRBJ2-1, the V gene TRBV12-5; perhaps TRBD2 as D (6 bases). Looked up from germline, CDR1 is LGHNT and CDR2 is FRNRAP. Deletions cut 4 bases from V and 10 bases from J, with 23 bases between. The CDR3 covers 16 residues. In DNA form, the CDR3 reads TGTGCTAGTGGTTCACCGGGACTCCCGGCTGTAGTGGAGCAGTTCTTC. Encoded protein: CASGSPGLPAVVEQFF.

This chain connects TRBV7-6 to TRBJ1-5; weak D call: TRBD1 (5 bases). CDR1 and CDR2 from the germline V gene are SGHVS and FNYEAQ. CDR3 length: 13 amino acids. Deletions cut 5 bases from V and 6 bases from J, with 11 bases between. The chain's CDR3 is CASSDDRGQPQHF. The CDR3 DNA reads TGTGCCAGCAGCGATGACAGAGGTCAGCCCCAGCATTTT.

The chain recombines TRBV19 with TRBJ1-1, with 10 bases fitting TRBD1. The CDR3 is made up of 14 amino acids. Germline CDR1 reads LNHDA; CDR2 reads SQIVND (reference sequence). V lost 5 bases to trimming and J lost 5 bases; unmatched junction nucleotides: 5. The CDR3 region is CASSPRTGGTEAFF. DNA of the CDR3: TGTGCCAGTAGTCCAAGGACAGGGGGTACTGAAGCTTTCTTT.

V usage is TRBV19 and J usage is TRBJ1-4, with unresolved D. The CDR3 has 13 amino acids. The V and J ends lost 5 bases and 8 bases respectively, with 12 bases between them. From germline, CDR1 is LNHDA and CDR2 SQIVND (reference sequence). The CDR3 loop is CASSQGLWEKLFF. Here the CDR3 DNA reads TGTGCCAGTAGTCAAGGACTGTGGGAAAAACTGTTTTTT.

The chain carries TRBV18 and TRBJ1-1; TRBD1 is a possible D gene (6 bases). The CDR3 contains 14 residues. Germline values: CDR1 KGHSH, CDR2 LQKENI. With 4 bases removed from V and 3 bases from J, the gap between germline ends came to 12 bases. CDR3 sequence reads: CASSQGQPDTEAFF. As DNA, the CDR3 is TGTGCCAGCTCACAGGGACAACCAGACACTGAAGCTTTCTTT.

This clone showed up just once. The chain couples TRBV7-2 to TRBJ1-3, with D perhaps TRBD1 (5 bases). V lost 8 bases, J lost 4 bases, and 18 bases lay in between. CDR3 length: 15 residues. In germline, CDR1 is SGHTA, CDR2 FQGNSA. This CDR3 reads CASGAGSSSGNTIYF. The DNA for the CDR3 is TGTGCCAGCGGGGCGGGGTCGAGCTCAGGAAACACCATATATTTT.

This clone has only one observation. V and J are TRBV15 and TRBJ2-7; TRBD1 is a possible D gene (5 bases). Germline V CDR1 and CDR2: LNHNV, YYDKDF (reference sequence). V lost 5 bases and J 3 bases, leaving 14 bases between the germline ends. The CDR3 is 14 residues long. In DNA form, the CDR3 reads TGTGCCACCAGCCCCCGGACATCGAGCTACGAGCAGTACTTC. Amino acids: CATSPRTSSYEQYF.

V usage is TRBV29-1 and J usage is TRBJ2-3, with TRBD2 matching 8 bases. The CDR3 sequence is 14 residues long. Germline assignment: CDR1 SQVTM and CDR2 ANQGSEA. Trimming removed 2 bases from V and 5 bases from J; junction bases left unmatched: 6. CDR3 loop: CSVEPGGAVDTQYF. In nucleotides, the CDR3 is TGCAGCGTTGAACCCGGGGGGGCCGTAGATACGCAGTATTTT.

The chain couples TRBV7-9 to TRBJ1-3; 9 bases fit TRBD1. Losses at the gene ends were 5 bases for V and 4 bases for J; bases not matched to a gene: 9. CDR1 and CDR2 from the germline V gene are SEHNR and FQNEAQ (reference sequence). This CDR3 spans 16 amino acids. The CDR3 is CASSPPGTGSGNTIYF. The CDR3, as DNA: TGTGCCAGCAGCCCCCCCGGGACAGGGTCGGGAAACACCATATATTTT. The full variable domain, completed using reference TRBV7-9 and TRBJ1-3, is DTGVSQNPRHKITKRGQNVTFRCDPISEHNRLYWYRQTLGQGPEFLTYFQNEAQLEKSRLLSDRFSAERPKGSFSTLEIQRTEQGDSAMYLCASSPPGTGSGNTIYFGEGSWLTVV.

The V gene is TRBV4-3, the J gene TRBJ1-4; weak D call: TRBD1 (5 bases). Germline values: CDR1 LGHNA, CDR2 YSLEER. CDR3 size: 16 residues. The germline V and J ends were trimmed by 0 bases and 4 bases, with 12 bases remaining between them. CDR3 residues: CASSQDFSRVNEKLFF. CDR3 bases: TGCGCCAGCAGCCAAGATTTCAGCAGGGTTAATGAAAAACTGTTTTTT.

The gene calls are TRBV7-9 and TRBJ1-3; 8 positions agree with TRBD1. Trimming at V came to 3 bases and at J to 3 bases, leaving 4 bases not matched to a gene. Germline CDR1 is SEHNR and CDR2 is FQNEAQ (reference sequence). The CDR3 covers 15 residues. For the CDR3, the DNA is TGTGCCAGCAGCTTCAGGGGGCTAAGTGGAAACACCATATATTTT. Translated: CASSFRGLSGNTIYF.

This sequence joins TRBV5-6 and TRBJ2-5, with D unresolved. CDR1 SGHDT and CDR2 YYEEEE come from the germline V gene. This CDR3 region has 13 residues. V lost 2 bases, J lost 2 bases, and 7 bases lay in between. In nucleotides, the CDR3 is TGTGCCAGCAGCTTAAACAGACAAGAGACCCAGTACTTC. It is translated as CASSLNRQETQYF. The full variable domain, rest sourced from reference TRBV5-6 and TRBJ2-5, is DAGVTQSPTHLIKTRGQQVTLRCSPKSGHDTVSWYQQALGQGPQFIFQYYEEEERQRGNFPDRFSGHQFPNYSSELNVNALLLGDSALYLCASSLNRQETQYFGPGTRLLVL.

The chain couples TRBV7-9 to TRBJ1-2, with 7 positions matching TRBD1. The CDR3 is 12 amino acids. CDR1 and CDR2 (germline): SEHNR, FQNEAQ (reference sequence). The V segment lost 7 bases and the J segment 8 bases; nucleotides outside the gene matches: 7. The DNA for the CDR3 is TGTGCCAGCAAAACAGGGGTCGGCGGCTACACCTTC. Its translation is CASKTGVGGYTF. Using reference TRBV7-9 and TRBJ1-2 for the parts outside the CDR3, the full variable domain is DTGVSQNPRHKITKRGQNVTFRCDPISEHNRLYWYRQTLGQGPEFLTYFQNEAQLEKSRLLSDRFSAERPKGSFSTLEIQRTEQGDSAMYLCASKTGVGGYTFGSGTRLTVV.

The chain links TRBV12-3 or TRBV12-4 to TRBJ2-7; 7 positions match TRBD1. The CDR3 length is 13 residues. Germline trimming cut 6 bases from V and 4 bases from J; bases unmatched to any gene: 6. Here the CDR3 reads CASRSSTGYEQYF. The CDR3 DNA reads TGTGCCAGCAGGTCCTCGACAGGGTACGAGCAGTACTTC.

This clone has just one count. The rearrangement uses TRBV5-4 and TRBJ2-6; perhaps TRBD2 as D (5 bases). Between the trimmed V and J ends, which lost 2 bases and 0 bases, there was a span of 9 bases. CDR3 length: 16 amino acids. Germline CDR1 is SGHNT and CDR2 is YYREEE (reference sequence). The CDR3 protein is CASSLREISGANVLTF. Here the CDR3 DNA reads TGTGCCAGCAGCTTACGGGAAATCTCTGGGGCCAACGTCCTGACTTTC.

V and J are TRBV2 and TRBJ1-1; no definite D call. Germline CDR1 SNHLY, CDR2 FYNNEI. The CDR3 extends over 13 amino acids. Trimming removed 11 bases from V and 4 bases from J, with 17 bases in between. The CDR3, as DNA: TGTGCCGGATCCGGGATGGCGGCCACTGAAGCTTTCTTT. It yields the protein CAGSGMAATEAFF.

The rearrangement joins TRBV19 to TRBJ1-1, with 7 nucleotides matching TRBD1. The length of the CDR3 is 14 residues. V was pared by 6 bases and J by 0 bases, with 4 bases of the junction left unmatched. The germline gives CDR1 LNHDA, CDR2 SQIVND (reference sequence). CDR3 sequence: CASRRGQLNTEAFF. CDR3 sequence (DNA): TGTGCCAGTAGGCGGGGACAGCTGAACACTGAAGCTTTCTTT.

This clone was detected only once. The chain recombines TRBV6-5 with TRBJ1-4; TRBD1 is a possible D gene (6 bases). The CDR3 length is 15 residues. V gave up 6 bases and J gave up 3 bases, with 14 bases separating them. Germline loops: CDR1 MNHEY, CDR2 SVGAGI. The CDR3 nucleotides read TGTGCCAGCAGGGAGGGGGGGGTCTCTAATGAAAAACTGTTTTTT. Encoded protein: CASREGGVSNEKLFF.

The V gene is TRBV5-4, the J gene TRBJ2-3; unclear D gene. Trimming stripped 3 bases from V and 2 bases from J, with 7 bases between. Germline V gives CDR1 SGHNT, CDR2 YYREEE (reference sequence). The CDR3 has 13 residues. CDR3 sequence (DNA): TGTGCCAGCAGCTACTTAAACACAGATACGCAGTATTTT. Translating it yields CASSYLNTDTQYF.

The chain recombines TRBV27 with TRBJ2-3; no firm D call. The CDR3 extends over 15 amino acids. Looked up from germline, CDR1 is MNHEY and CDR2 is SMNVEV (reference sequence). V was trimmed by 3 bases and J by 1 base, leaving 11 bases between them. The CDR3 region has the DNA TGTGCCAGCAGTTTGGCTGCTCGTCGCACAGATACGCAGTATTTT. Its translation is CASSLAARRTDTQYF.

The V and J genes are TRBV19 and TRBJ2-3, with 8 bases fitting TRBD2. The CDR3 spans 14 residues. V lost 8 bases to trimming and J lost 4 bases; unmatched junction nucleotides: 8. Germline CDR1 is LNHDA and CDR2 is SQIVND (reference sequence). The CDR3: CASRTSGSSDTQYF. In nucleotides, the CDR3 is TGTGCCAGTCGAACAAGCGGGAGTTCAGATACGCAGTATTTT.